What follows are 23 T cell receptor beta chains derived from one specimen sequenced in a study of blood T cell repertoires in COVID-19. Assay: immunoSEQ multiplex PCR; the TCRdb copy retains only in-frame clones and omits some. The data contain approximately 280,000 clones, 75% to 95% of them seen just once; the ten biggest clones take up 6.8%. Sequenced sample: peripheral blood. These receptors all come from a woman in her twenties or thirties with COVID-19, enrolled during active disease.

The J gene is TRBJ1-4, the V gene TRBV18; TRBD1 matches at 7 bases. With 5 bases clipped from V and 0 bases from J, the junction kept 6 bases outside the gene matches. This CDR3 contains 16 residues. In germline, CDR1 is KGHSH, CDR2 LQKENI. The CDR3 DNA is TGTGCCAGCTCAATTACGCAGGGGGCAACTAATGAAAAACTGTTTTTT. The encoded protein is CASSITQGATNEKLFF.

The chain employs TRBV5-1 and TRBJ2-1, with D uncertain. V was clipped by 2 bases and J by 5 bases, with 8 bases between them. Germline-derived CDR1 and CDR2 are SGHRS and YFSETQ. The CDR3 runs 13 residues. CDR3 DNA sequence: TGCGCCAGCAGCTTCGAGTCGGACAATGAGCAGTTCTTC. Protein product: CASSFESDNEQFF.

V gene TRBV12-5 combines with J gene TRBJ2-7, with D possibly matching TRBD2 (5 bases). V shed 6 bases and J shed 2 bases, with 11 bases lying between them. The CDR3 extends over 13 amino acids. Germline V gene sequence: CDR1 LGHNT, CDR2 FRNRAP. The CDR3 spells CASGKDGTYEQYF. In DNA, the CDR3 is TGTGCTAGTGGCAAGGACGGGACCTACGAGCAGTACTTC.

This chain links TRBV7-9 with TRBJ2-3; D unresolved. V lost 3 bases and J lost 3, with 13 bases in between. Germline CDR1 reads SEHNR; CDR2 reads FQNEAQ (reference sequence). The CDR3 has 15 amino acids. DNA for the CDR3: TGTGCCAGCAGCTTTAGTGCCGTCGGGACAGATACGCAGTATTTT. Amino acids: CASSFSAVGTDTQYF.

This rearrangement joins TRBV19 to TRBJ1-1; TRBD1 might be the D (6 bases). From germline, CDR1 is LNHDA and CDR2 SQIVND (reference sequence). The CDR3 is 14 residues long. Trimming stripped 4 bases from V and 0 bases from J, with 9 bases between. CDR3 amino acids: CASSTEGVNTEAFF. In nucleotides, the CDR3 is TGTGCCAGTAGTACCGAGGGGGTGAACACTGAAGCTTTCTTT.

The chain has TRBV9 and TRBJ2-7; 10 bases fit TRBD1. The CDR3 runs to 14 residues. Germline V lookup: CDR1 SGDLS, CDR2 YYNGEE. V shed 0 bases and J 8 bases; nucleotides not matched to a gene: 5. The CDR3 here is CASSVVGTGDKQYF. In nucleotides, the CDR3 is TGTGCCAGCAGCGTAGTGGGGACAGGGGACAAGCAGTACTTC.

This clone was detected only once. This sequence joins TRBV7-3 and TRBJ2-1, with 8 bases lining up with TRBD2. This CDR3 has 15 amino acids. CDR1 SGHTA and CDR2 FQGTGA come from the germline V gene. Unmatched junction bases numbered 13, after V lost 5 bases and J lost 10 bases. CDR3 in DNA: TGTGCCAGCAGCCCCTGGGGCACTAGCGGAGAGGAGCAGTTCTTC. This encodes CASSPWGTSGEEQFF. Variable domain in full (rest from reference TRBV7-3 and TRBJ2-1): GAGVSQTPSNKVTEKGKYVELRCDPISGHTALYWYRQSLGQGPEFLIYFQGTGAADDSGLPNDRFFAVRPEGSVSTLKIQRTERGDSAVYLCASSPWGTSGEEQFFGPGTRLTVL.

This sequence joins TRBV29-1 and TRBJ1-2, with D possibly TRBD1 on 5 matching bases. The germline CDR1 and CDR2 sequences are SQVTM and ANQGSEA. The CDR3 has 14 amino acids. Trimming left V 5 bases short and J 1 base short, with 14 bases between. The CDR3 DNA follows: TGCAGCGTTCCTTTGGGGGGAAGTAACTATGGCTACACCTTC. It translates to CSVPLGGSNYGYTF.

The chain links TRBV12-3 or TRBV12-4 to TRBJ2-7; 8 bases align to TRBD2. After removal of 6 bases from V and 7 bases from J, the junction contained 2 bases not matched to a gene. CDR3 length: 11 residues. The CDR3 is CASSRGGEQYF. The DNA of the CDR3 is TGTGCCAGCAGCCGGGGGGGGGAGCAGTACTTC.

The chain recombines TRBV7-8 with TRBJ2-7; 10 bases line up with TRBD2. CDR1 is SGHVS, CDR2 FQNEAQ, per germline. CDR3 length equals 16 residues. Trimming cost V 2 bases and J 3 bases; bases outside gene matches: 7. The DNA for the CDR3 is TGTGCCAGCAGCTTAAGTACAGCGGGAGGGAACTACGAGCAGTACTTC. This gives the protein CASSLSTAGGNYEQYF.

This rearrangement joins TRBV3-1 (or the pseudogene TRBV3-2) to TRBJ2-1, with a possible D match to TRBD2 (5 bases). Germline V gene sequence: CDR1 LGHDT, CDR2 YNNKEL (reference sequence). Deletions cut 3 bases from V and 8 bases from J, with 11 bases between. The CDR3 is 13 amino acids. For the CDR3, the DNA is TGTGCCAGCAGCCAGCGACTCGGGGATGAGCAGTTCTTC. The encoded protein is CASSQRLGDEQFF.

This chain links TRBV7-9 with TRBJ2-1; TRBD2 matches at 14 bases. V shed 4 bases and J 6 bases; nucleotides not matched to a gene: 14. CDR1 and CDR2 (germline): SEHNR, FQNEAQ (reference sequence). CDR3 length: 19 amino acids. CDR3 in amino acids: CASSSTQGATSGRVNEQFF. The CDR3 nucleotides are TGTGCCAGCAGCTCCACGCAGGGGGCGACTAGCGGGAGGGTCAATGAGCAGTTCTTC.

This sequence joins TRBV27 and TRBJ2-1, with a possible D match to TRBD1 (6 bases). CDR3 length: 15 amino acids. Germline lookup yields CDR1 MNHEY and CDR2 SMNVEV (reference sequence). The V gene lost 2 bases and the J gene lost 4 bases, with 12 bases spanning the gap. The CDR3 DNA sequence: TGTGCCAGCAGTTTAGGGCAGGGGATTTACAATGAGCAGTTCTTC. It encodes CASSLGQGIYNEQFF.

The rearrangement joins TRBV5-1 to TRBJ2-2; D not certain. The CDR3 length is 15 residues. CDR1 is SGHRS, CDR2 YFSETQ, per germline. Trimming took 4 bases from V and 1 from J, leaving 11 bases between them. The CDR3 nucleotides read TGCGCCAGCAGCAACGAACCCAGGAACACCGGGGAGCTGTTTTTT. This encodes CASSNEPRNTGELFF.

The chain combines TRBV6-5 with TRBJ2-7; the match to TRBD2 covers 8 bases. Trimming took 7 bases from V and 1 from J; bases not matched to a gene: 9. Germline V lookup: CDR1 MNHEY, CDR2 SVGAGI. The CDR3 totals 15 residues. The CDR3 loop reads CASTHGGDRSYEQYF. CDR3 coding DNA: TGTGCCAGCACCCACGGGGGGGATCGATCCTACGAGCAGTACTTC.

The chain uses TRBV5-5 and TRBJ1-5, with D hard to call. CDR3 length: 15 residues. Deletions cut 0 bases from V and 0 bases from J, with 7 bases between. In germline, CDR1 is SGHKS, CDR2 YYEKEE (reference sequence). The CDR3: CASSLGTISNQPQHF. CDR3 nucleotides: TGTGCCAGCAGCTTGGGAACAATTAGCAATCAGCCCCAGCATTTT.

V is TRBV30 and J is TRBJ1-4; D not certain. CDR3 size: 14 residues. Germline lookup yields CDR1 GTSNPN and CDR2 SVGIG (reference sequence). V lost 0 bases, J lost 3 bases, and 8 bases lay in between. CDR3 protein: CAWSVSSSNEKLFF. As DNA, the CDR3 is TGTGCCTGGAGTGTGTCCAGTTCTAATGAAAAACTGTTTTTT.

The V call is TRBV6-4, the J call TRBJ2-7, with D possibly matching TRBD1 (5 bases). The germline V gene encodes CDR1 MRHNA and CDR2 SNTAGT. The CDR3 length is 12 residues. V was cut by 6 bases and J by 5 bases, with 11 bases left in between. CDR3 protein: CASSREGDEQYF. As DNA, the CDR3 is TGTGCCAGCAGCCGAGAAGGGGACGAGCAGTACTTC.

J is TRBJ2-2 and V is TRBV10-3; TRBD2 agrees at 8 bases. The germline V gene has CDR1 ENHRY and CDR2 SYGVKD. CDR3 length equals 15 residues. The ends lost 6 bases at V and 3 bases at J; junction bases unmatched: 6. The CDR3 DNA reads TGTGCCATCAGGATGACTAGCGCGGACACCGGGGAGCTGTTTTTT. The encoded protein is CAIRMTSADTGELFF.

V and J are TRBV7-9 and TRBJ1-5, with TRBD1 matching over 7 bases. Trimming took 5 bases from V and 6 from J; bases not matched to a gene: 7. Per the germline V gene, CDR1 is SEHNR and CDR2 is FQNEAQ (reference sequence). The CDR3 contains 14 residues. In nucleotides, the CDR3 is TGTGCCAGCAGCCAAGACAGGGTCCCTCAGCCCCAGCATTTT. It yields the protein CASSQDRVPQPQHF.

The chain carries TRBV6-1 and TRBJ2-5; possibly TRBD1 for D (6 bases). Germline CDR1 MNHNS, CDR2 SASEGT. V dropped 1 base and J dropped 9 bases, with 12 bases sitting between them. CDR3 length: 13 residues. The CDR3 sequence is CASSEGTDRAQYF. As DNA, the CDR3 is TGTGCCAGCAGTGAAGGGACAGACCGGGCCCAGTACTTC.

The chain recombines TRBV3-1 (or the pseudogene TRBV3-2) with TRBJ2-3; 12 bases agree with TRBD2. CDR3 length: 16 residues. Germline V gene sequence: CDR1 LGHDT, CDR2 YNNKEL (reference sequence). The J segment lost 7 bases and the V segment lost 4 bases, leaving 9 bases of the junction unmatched. Here the CDR3 reads CASSRRRLAGVYTQYF. In DNA form, the CDR3 reads TGTGCCAGCAGCCGCCGACGACTAGCGGGAGTATATACGCAGTATTTT.

This clone was seen a single time. The chain has TRBV5-1 and TRBJ1-2; 11 bases line up with TRBD1. Germline loops: CDR1 SGHRS, CDR2 YFSETQ. CDR3 length equals 13 residues. Germline trimming cut 4 bases from V and 7 bases from J; bases unmatched to any gene: 3. The CDR3 DNA is TGCGCCAGCAGCCGGGACAGGGGGGCTGGCTACACCTTC. Its translation: CASSRDRGAGYTF.